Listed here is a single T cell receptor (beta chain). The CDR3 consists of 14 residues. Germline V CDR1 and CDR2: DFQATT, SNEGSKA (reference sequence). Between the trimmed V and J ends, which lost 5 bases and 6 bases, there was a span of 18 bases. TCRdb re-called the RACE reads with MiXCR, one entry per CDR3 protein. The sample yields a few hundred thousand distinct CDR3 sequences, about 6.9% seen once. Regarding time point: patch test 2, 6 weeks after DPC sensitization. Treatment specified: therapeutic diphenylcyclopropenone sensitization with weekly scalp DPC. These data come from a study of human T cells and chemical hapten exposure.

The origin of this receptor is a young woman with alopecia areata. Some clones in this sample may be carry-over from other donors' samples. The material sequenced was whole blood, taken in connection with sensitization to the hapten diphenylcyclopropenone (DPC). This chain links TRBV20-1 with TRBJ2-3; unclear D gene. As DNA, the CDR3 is TGCAGTGCTTTTCACTCATCCGATGGGGATACGCAGTATTTT. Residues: CSAFHSSDGDTQYF.